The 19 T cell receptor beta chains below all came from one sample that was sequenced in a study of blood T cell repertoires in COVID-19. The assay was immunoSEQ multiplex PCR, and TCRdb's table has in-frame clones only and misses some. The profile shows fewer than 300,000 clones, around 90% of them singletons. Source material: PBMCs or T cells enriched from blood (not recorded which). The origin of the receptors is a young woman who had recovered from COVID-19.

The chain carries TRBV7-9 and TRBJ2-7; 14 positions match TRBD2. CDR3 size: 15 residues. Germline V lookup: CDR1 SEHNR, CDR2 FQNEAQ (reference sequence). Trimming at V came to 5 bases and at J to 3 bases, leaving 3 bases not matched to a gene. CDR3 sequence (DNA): TGTGCCAGCAGCCCAGGACTAGCGGGAGGCTACGAGCAGTACTTC. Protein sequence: CASSPGLAGGYEQYF.

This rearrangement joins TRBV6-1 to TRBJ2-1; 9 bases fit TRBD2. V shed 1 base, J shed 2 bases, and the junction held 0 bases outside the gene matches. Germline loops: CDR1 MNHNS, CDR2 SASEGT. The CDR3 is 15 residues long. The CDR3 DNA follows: TGTGCCAGCAGTGAAGGCGGGAGGGCCTACAATGAGCAGTTCTTC. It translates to CASSEGGRAYNEQFF.

The CDR3 here is CAWSIQGAEKLFF. The CDR3 DNA sequence: TGTGCCTGGAGTATACAAGGGGCGGAAAAACTGTTTTTT. V gene TRBV30 combines with J gene TRBJ1-4; maybe TRBD1 (5 bases). The CDR3 sequence is 13 residues long. Between the trimmed V and J ends, which lost 2 bases and 8 bases, there was a span of 12 bases. Germline CDR1 GTSNPN, CDR2 SVGIG (reference sequence).

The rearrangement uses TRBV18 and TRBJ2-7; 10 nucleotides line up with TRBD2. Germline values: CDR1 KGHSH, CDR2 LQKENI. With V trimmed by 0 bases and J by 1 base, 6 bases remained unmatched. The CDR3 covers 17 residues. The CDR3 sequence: CASSPPLGTSASYEQYF. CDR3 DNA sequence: TGTGCCAGCTCACCACCGCTAGGGACTAGCGCGTCCTACGAGCAGTACTTC.

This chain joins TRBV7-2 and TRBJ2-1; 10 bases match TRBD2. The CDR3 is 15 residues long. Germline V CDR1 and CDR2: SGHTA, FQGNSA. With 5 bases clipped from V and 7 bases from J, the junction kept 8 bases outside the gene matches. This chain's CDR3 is CASSPSGRVGNEQFF. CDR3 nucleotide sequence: TGTGCCAGCAGCCCCAGCGGGAGGGTAGGGAATGAGCAGTTCTTC.

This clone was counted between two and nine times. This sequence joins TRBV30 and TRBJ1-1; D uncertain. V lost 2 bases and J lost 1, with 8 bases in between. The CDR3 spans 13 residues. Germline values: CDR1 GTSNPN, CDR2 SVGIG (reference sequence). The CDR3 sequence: CAWSTNKNTEAFF. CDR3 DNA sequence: TGTGCCTGGAGTACTAACAAGAACACTGAAGCTTTCTTT.

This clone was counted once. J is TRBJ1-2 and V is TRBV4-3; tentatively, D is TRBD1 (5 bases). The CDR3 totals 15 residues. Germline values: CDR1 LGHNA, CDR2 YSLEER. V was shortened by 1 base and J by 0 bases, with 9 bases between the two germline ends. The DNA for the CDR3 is TGCGCCAGCAGCCAAGTCGGGGGTACTAACTATGGCTACACCTTC. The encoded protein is CASSQVGGTNYGYTF.

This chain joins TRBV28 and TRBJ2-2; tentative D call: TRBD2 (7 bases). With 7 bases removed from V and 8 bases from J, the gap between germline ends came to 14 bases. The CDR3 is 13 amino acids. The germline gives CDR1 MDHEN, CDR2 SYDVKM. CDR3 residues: CASTQGREGELFF. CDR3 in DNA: TGTGCCAGCACCCAGGGGAGGGAGGGGGAGCTGTTTTTT.

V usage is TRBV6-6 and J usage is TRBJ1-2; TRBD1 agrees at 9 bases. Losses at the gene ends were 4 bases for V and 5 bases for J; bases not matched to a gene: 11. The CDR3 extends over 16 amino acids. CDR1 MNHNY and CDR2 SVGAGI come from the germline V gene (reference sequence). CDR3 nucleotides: TGTGCCAGCAGTTCGAATCAACAGGGGGCGCGGTATGGCTACACCTTC. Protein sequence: CASSSNQQGARYGYTF.

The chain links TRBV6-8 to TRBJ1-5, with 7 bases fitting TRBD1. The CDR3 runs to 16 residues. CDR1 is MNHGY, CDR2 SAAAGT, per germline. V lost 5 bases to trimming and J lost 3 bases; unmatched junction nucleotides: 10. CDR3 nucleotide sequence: TGTGCCAGCAGTACAGGGACAGCTCGAATCAATCAGCCCCAGCATTTT. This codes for CASSTGTARINQPQHF.

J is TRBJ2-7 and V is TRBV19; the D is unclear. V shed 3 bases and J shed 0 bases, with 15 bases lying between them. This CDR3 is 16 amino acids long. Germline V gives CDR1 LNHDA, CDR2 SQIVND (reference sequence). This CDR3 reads CASSMLTPQSSYEQYF. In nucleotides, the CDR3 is TGTGCCAGTAGTATGCTTACACCTCAGTCCTCCTACGAGCAGTACTTC.

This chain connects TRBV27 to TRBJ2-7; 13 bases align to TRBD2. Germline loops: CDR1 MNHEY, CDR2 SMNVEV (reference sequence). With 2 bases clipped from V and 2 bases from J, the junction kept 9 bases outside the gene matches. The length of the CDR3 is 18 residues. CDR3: CASSLQGLAGLFTYEQYF. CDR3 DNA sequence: TGTGCCAGCAGTTTACAGGGACTAGCGGGACTGTTTACCTACGAGCAGTACTTC.

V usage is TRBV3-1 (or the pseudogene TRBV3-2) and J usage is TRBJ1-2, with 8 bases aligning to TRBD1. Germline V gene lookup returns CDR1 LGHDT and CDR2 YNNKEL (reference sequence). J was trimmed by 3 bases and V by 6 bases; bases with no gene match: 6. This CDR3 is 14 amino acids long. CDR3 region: CASSSRDRYYGYTF. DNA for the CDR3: TGTGCCAGCAGTTCCCGGGACAGGTACTATGGCTACACCTTC.

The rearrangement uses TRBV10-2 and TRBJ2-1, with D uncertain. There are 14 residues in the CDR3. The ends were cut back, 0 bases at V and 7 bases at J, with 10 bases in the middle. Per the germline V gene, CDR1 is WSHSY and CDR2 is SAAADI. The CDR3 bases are TGCGCCAGCAGTGAGTCTTTCAGGATTAATGAGCAGTTCTTC. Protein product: CASSESFRINEQFF.

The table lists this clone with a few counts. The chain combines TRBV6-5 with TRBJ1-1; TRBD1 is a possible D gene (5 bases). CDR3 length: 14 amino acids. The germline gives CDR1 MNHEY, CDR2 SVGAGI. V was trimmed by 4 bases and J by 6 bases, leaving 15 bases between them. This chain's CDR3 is CASSSPRDGSEAFF. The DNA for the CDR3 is TGTGCCAGCAGTTCACCGCGGGACGGCTCTGAAGCTTTCTTT.

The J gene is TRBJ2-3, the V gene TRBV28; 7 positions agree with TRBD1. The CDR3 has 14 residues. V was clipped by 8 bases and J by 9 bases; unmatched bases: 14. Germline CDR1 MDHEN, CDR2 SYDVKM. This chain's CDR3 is CASGPSLLGQTQYF. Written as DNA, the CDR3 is TGTGCCAGCGGACCCTCGCTGTTGGGACAGACGCAGTATTTT.

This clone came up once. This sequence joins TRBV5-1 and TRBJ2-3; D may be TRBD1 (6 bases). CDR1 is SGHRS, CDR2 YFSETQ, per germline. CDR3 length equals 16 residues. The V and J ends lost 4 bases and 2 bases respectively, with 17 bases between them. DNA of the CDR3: TGCGCCAGCAGCCCTCCAGGGGTGGGGAACACAGATACGCAGTATTTT. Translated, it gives CASSPPGVGNTDTQYF.

DNA for the CDR3: TGTGCCAGCAGTTGGGGACAGACAAGCTCACCCCTCCACTTT. Translation: CASSWGQTSSPLHF. V and J are TRBV27 and TRBJ1-6, with 7 bases fitting TRBD1. CDR1 is MNHEY, CDR2 SMNVEV, per germline (reference sequence). The CDR3 has 14 amino acids. With 4 bases clipped from V and 10 bases from J, the junction kept 7 bases outside the gene matches.

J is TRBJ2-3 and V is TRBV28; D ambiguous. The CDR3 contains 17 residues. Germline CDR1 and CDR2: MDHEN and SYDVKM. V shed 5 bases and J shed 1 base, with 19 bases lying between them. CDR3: CASSLIQDVVRTDTQYF. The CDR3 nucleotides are TGTGCCAGCAGTCTTATCCAGGATGTGGTGCGCACAGATACGCAGTATTTT.